What follows are 23 T cell receptor beta chains derived from one specimen sequenced in a study of T cells after yellow fever vaccination. MiXCR was run by TCRdb on the 5' RACE reads, yielding one entry per CDR3 protein. Among about 580,000 distinct CDR3 sequences, 17% were seen once, and the ten largest hold roughly a sixth. The sample consisted of PBMCs, taken 5 days after the first yellow fever vaccination. Source of these receptors: a young man who received the YFV17D yellow fever vaccine.

The gene calls are TRBV25-1 and TRBJ2-1; perhaps TRBD1 as D (5 bases). The V end was cut by 7 bases, the J end by 2 bases, with 9 bases between. This CDR3 comprises 13 residues. Germline lookup yields CDR1 MGHDK and CDR2 SYGVNS. The CDR3: CASTGFTYNEQFF. In nucleotides, the CDR3 is TGTGCCAGCACAGGGTTTACCTACAATGAGCAGTTCTTC.

This clonotype was seen a handful of times. The chain has TRBV4-1 and TRBJ1-5, with D perhaps matching TRBD1 (6 bases). CDR1 MGHRA and CDR2 YSYEKL come from the germline V gene. CDR3 length: 16 residues. Trimming removed 3 bases from V and 5 bases from J, with 17 bases in between. CDR3 protein: CASSQGLGRGYQPQHF. The DNA of the CDR3 is TGCGCCAGCAGCCAGGGACTAGGCAGGGGCTATCAGCCCCAGCATTTT.

The rearrangement uses TRBV20-1 and TRBJ1-1; 9 bases line up with TRBD1. The germline V gene encodes CDR1 DFQATT and CDR2 SNEGSKA (reference sequence). The trim removed 0 bases at V and 4 bases at J, leaving 6 bases unmatched. The CDR3 is 15 residues long. CDR3 bases: TGCAGTGCTAGAGATGCGGGACAGGGAGGCACTGAAGCTTTCTTT. This sequence encodes CSARDAGQGGTEAFF.

The chain employs TRBV4-2 and TRBJ2-1; the D gene is possibly TRBD1 (5 bases). There are 17 residues in the CDR3. The germline V gene encodes CDR1 LGHNA and CDR2 YNFKEQ. The ends were cut back, 5 bases at V and 6 bases at J, with 23 bases in the middle. CDR3 nucleotide sequence: TGTGCCAGCAGCTTAAGAACAGGAGTAGAAACAATCAATGAGCAGTTCTTC. It translates to CASSLRTGVETINEQFF.

The chain uses TRBV7-9 and TRBJ1-1; D uncertain. The CDR3 spans 14 residues. The V end lost 5 bases, the J end lost 1 base, and 11 bases lay between the germline ends. Germline assignment: CDR1 SEHNR and CDR2 FQNEAQ (reference sequence). The CDR3 sequence is CASSLEVRNTEAFF. In nucleotides, the CDR3 is TGTGCCAGCAGCCTGGAGGTGAGGAACACTGAAGCTTTCTTT.

The chain's CDR3 is CASSYLGLIGGTDTQYF. The CDR3 DNA reads as TGTGCCAGCAGTTACCTTGGACTCATCGGTGGCACAGATACGCAGTATTTT. V is TRBV6-5 and J is TRBJ2-3; a weak D match, TRBD2 (5 bases). This CDR3 contains 17 residues. V was cut by 2 bases and J by 1 base, with 16 bases left in between. Looked up from germline, CDR1 is MNHEY and CDR2 is SVGAGI.

This chain links TRBV24-1 with TRBJ2-3; 8 bases line up with TRBD1. J gave up 4 bases and V 4 bases, and 3 bases lay outside the gene matches. The CDR3 totals 14 residues. Looked up from germline, CDR1 is KGHDR and CDR2 is SFDVKD. The CDR3 region has the DNA TGTGCCACCAGTGACCCAGGGGGCGCAGATACGCAGTATTTT. It yields the protein CATSDPGGADTQYF.

The chain employs TRBV11-1 and TRBJ1-6; D is ambiguous. CDR3 size: 13 residues. Germline V gene sequence: CDR1 SGHAT, CDR2 FQDESV (reference sequence). V was trimmed by 4 bases and J by 7 bases, leaving 8 bases between them. As DNA, the CDR3 is TGTGCCAGCAGCTCCCGGTTGAATTCACCCCTCCACTTT. It translates to CASSSRLNSPLHF.

This clonotype occurred a few times. The chain is built from TRBV5-6 and TRBJ2-3; TRBD1 aligns across 7 bases. Germline V CDR1 and CDR2: SGHDT, YYEEEE. This CDR3 has 14 amino acids. Trimming removed 1 base from V and 4 bases from J; junction bases left unmatched: 3. This CDR3 reads CASSLQGGPDTQYF. DNA of the CDR3: TGTGCCAGCAGCTTGCAAGGGGGCCCAGATACGCAGTATTTT. Full variable domain (rest looked up from reference TRBV5-6 and TRBJ2-3): DAGVTQSPTHLIKTRGQQVTLRCSPKSGHDTVSWYQQALGQGPQFIFQYYEEEERQRGNFPDRFSGHQFPNYSSELNVNALLLGDSALYLCASSLQGGPDTQYFGPGTRLTVL.

This chain uses TRBV7-2 with TRBJ1-2; D uncertain. Deletions cut 1 base from V and 2 bases from J, with 8 bases between. CDR3 size: 14 residues. The germline CDR1 and CDR2 sequences are SGHTA and FQGNSA. CDR3 DNA: TGTGCCAGCAGCTTAGTCCCCAAGAACTATGGCTACACCTTC. It encodes CASSLVPKNYGYTF.

The chain combines TRBV11-2 with TRBJ2-2; 7 nucleotides align to TRBD2. The CDR3 has 14 residues. Germline trimming cut 3 bases from V and 8 bases from J; bases unmatched to any gene: 6. Germline-derived CDR1 and CDR2 are SGHAT and FQNNGV. The CDR3 DNA sequence: TGTGCCAGCAGCTTGGGGACTACTTGGGGGGAGCTGTTTTTT. This encodes CASSLGTTWGELFF.

This clonotype was seen many times. This chain uses TRBV5-5 with TRBJ1-2, with D tentatively TRBD1 (6 bases). Per germline, CDR1 SGHKS and CDR2 YYEKEE (reference sequence). V dropped 4 bases and J dropped 4 bases, with 11 bases sitting between them. The CDR3 contains 13 residues. CDR3 amino acids: CASSQGRSYGYTF. CDR3 nucleotides: TGTGCCAGCAGCCAGGGGAGGAGCTATGGCTACACCTTC.

The chain is built from TRBV4-3 and TRBJ2-2, with 8 bases aligning to TRBD1. With V trimmed by 1 base and J by 3 bases, 1 base remained unmatched. Germline CDR1 LGHNA, CDR2 YSLEER. The CDR3 runs to 15 residues. The CDR3, as DNA: TGCGCCAGCAGCCAAGCACAGGGGGACACCGGGGAGCTGTTTTTT. Translating gives CASSQAQGDTGELFF.

This clonotype was seen only a few times. The V and J genes are TRBV9 and TRBJ2-7; weak D call: TRBD2 (6 bases). This CDR3 has 14 residues. V lost 0 bases, J lost 6 bases, and 13 bases lay in between. Germline V CDR1 and CDR2: SGDLS, YYNGEE. As DNA, the CDR3 is TGTGCCAGCAGCGTAGCGGCGGGATCGACCGAGCAGTACTTC. Protein sequence: CASSVAAGSTEQYF.

The J gene is TRBJ2-2, the V gene TRBV24-1; a weak D match, TRBD1 (6 bases). The CDR3 is 16 residues long. Trimming cost V 0 bases and J 1 base, with 8 bases left between them. The V gene's germline CDR1 is KGHDR and CDR2 SFDVKD. The CDR3 DNA reads as TGTGCCACCAGTGATTTGTTGGACAGGAACACCGGGGAGCTGTTTTTT. Translation gives CATSDLLDRNTGELFF.

The V gene is TRBV27, the J gene TRBJ2-3, with no clear D. The CDR3 is 15 amino acids. CDR1 MNHEY and CDR2 SMNVEV come from the germline V gene (reference sequence). V lost 3 bases and J 0 bases, leaving 10 bases between the germline ends. CDR3 region: CASSFGVGSTDTQYF. The CDR3, as DNA: TGTGCCAGCAGTTTCGGAGTCGGGAGCACAGATACGCAGTATTTT.

The chain links TRBV12-3 or TRBV12-4 to TRBJ2-7; TRBD1 or TRBD2 may be the D gene (5 bases each). CDR3 length: 15 residues. Deletions cut 4 bases from V and 2 bases from J, with 15 bases between. Here the CDR3 reads CASSSLDSETYEQYF. In DNA form, the CDR3 reads TGTGCCAGCAGTTCACTAGACAGCGAAACCTACGAGCAGTACTTC.

The chain couples TRBV29-1 to TRBJ2-1, with 8 bases lining up with TRBD2. The ends lost 3 bases at V and 7 bases at J; junction bases unmatched: 14. The CDR3 has 16 residues. The germline gives CDR1 SQVTM, CDR2 ANQGSEA. The CDR3: CSVESAAGALMNEQFF. CDR3 DNA sequence: TGCAGCGTTGAGTCGGCAGCGGGGGCCCTTATGAATGAGCAGTTCTTC.

This clonotype has a count of ten or more. The chain combines TRBV5-1 with TRBJ2-1, with D unresolved. Germline V gives CDR1 SGHRS, CDR2 YFSETQ. The CDR3 is 13 amino acids. The ends were cut back, 3 bases at V and 6 bases at J, with 10 bases in the middle. DNA of the CDR3: TGCGCCAGCAGCTGGGTCTCCCCCAATGAGCAGTTCTTC. Its protein product is CASSWVSPNEQFF.

Ten or more counts support this clonotype. This chain joins TRBV20-1 and TRBJ1-2; TRBD1 is a possible D gene (6 bases). Trimming took off 3 bases at V and 6 bases at J, with 14 bases between the two ends. The CDR3 runs 13 residues. Per germline, CDR1 DFQATT and CDR2 SNEGSKA (reference sequence). DNA of the CDR3: TGCAGTGCTAGGGAACAGGGTGGAAATGGCTACACCTTC. It yields the protein CSAREQGGNGYTF.

V gene TRBV28 combines with J gene TRBJ2-2; 10 bases agree with TRBD2. J was trimmed by 6 bases and V by 3 bases; bases with no gene match: 7. The V gene's germline CDR1 is MDHEN and CDR2 SYDVKM. The CDR3 sequence is 16 residues long. CDR3 sequence: CASSFPQRGGPGELFF. The CDR3 coding sequence is TGTGCCAGCAGTTTTCCCCAGCGGGGGGGCCCCGGGGAGCTGTTTTTT.

This clonotype was picked up a small number of times. J is TRBJ2-3 and V is TRBV12-3 or TRBV12-4; D might be TRBD2 (8 bases). Trimming left V 5 bases short and J 11 bases short, with 14 bases between. This CDR3 is built from 12 residues. The CDR3 region has the DNA TGTGCCAGCAGTCCCGGGAGGGACAGGCAGTATTTT. This translates into CASSPGRDRQYF.

The chain combines TRBV7-9 with TRBJ2-2; D unresolved. The germline V gene has CDR1 SEHNR and CDR2 FQNEAQ (reference sequence). V lost 5 bases and J lost 3, with 13 bases in between. The CDR3 has 15 amino acids. The CDR3 loop reads CASSMTDGYTGELFF. The CDR3 bases are TGTGCCAGCAGCATGACGGATGGGTACACCGGGGAGCTGTTTTTT.